These 16 T cell receptor beta chains were sequenced from one sample in a study of early T cells in non-severe SARS-CoV-2 infection. Via MiXCR, TCRdb re-called the 5' RACE reads, giving one row per CDR3 protein. The sample lists about 64,000 distinct CDR3 sequences; about 11% were seen once. The sequences come from whole blood, collected at baseline. The receptors were gathered from an adult who was a healthcare worker with PCR-confirmed SARS-CoV-2 infection or an uninfected control (not recorded which).

This clonotype was detected many times. J is TRBJ1-1 and V is TRBV5-5, with no clear D. The V gene's germline CDR1 is SGHKS and CDR2 YYEKEE (reference sequence). V gave up 4 bases and J gave up 4 bases, with 17 bases separating them. The CDR3 consists of 15 residues. CDR3 amino acids: CASSPPTGYSTEAFF. CDR3 DNA sequence: TGTGCCAGCAGCCCCCCGACGGGGTATAGCACTGAAGCTTTCTTT.

Concerning this clonotype: A far larger clone is only one base removed, so a read error is likely. The CDR3: CASSAGTGELFF. The CDR3 region has the DNA TGTGCCAGCAGTGCAGGGACCGGGGAGCTGTTTTTT. This sequence joins TRBV2 and TRBJ2-2, with TRBD1 as a possible D gene (5 bases). Trimming shortened V by 4 bases and J by 5 bases, and 5 bases separated the two germline ends. The CDR3 is 12 residues long. The germline CDR1 and CDR2 sequences are SNHLY and FYNNEI.

This chain uses TRBV3-1 with TRBJ1-2; TRBD1 agrees at 8 bases. The CDR3 has 15 amino acids. Germline assignment: CDR1 LGHDT and CDR2 YNNKEL (reference sequence). With 0 bases clipped from V and 0 bases from J, the junction kept 0 bases outside the gene matches. The CDR3, as DNA: TGTGCCAGCAGCCAAGAGGGACAGGCTAACTATGGCTACACCTTC. It translates to CASSQEGQANYGYTF.

This chain connects TRBV7-9 to TRBJ2-5; D gene uncertain. The ends were cut back, 1 base at V and 0 bases at J, with 9 bases in the middle. This CDR3 is built from 15 residues. Germline V gene sequence: CDR1 SEHNR, CDR2 FQNEAQ (reference sequence). DNA for the CDR3: TGTGCCAGCAGCTTAGGGACCCACAACCAAGAGACCCAGTACTTC. It specifies CASSLGTHNQETQYF.

This rearrangement joins TRBV12-3 or TRBV12-4 to TRBJ2-1, with TRBD1 matching over 7 bases. The CDR3 is 17 residues long. Unmatched junction bases numbered 10, after V lost 5 bases and J lost 0 bases. This CDR3 reads CASSPTGTDSSYNEQFF. The CDR3 region has the DNA TGTGCCAGCAGTCCGACCGGGACAGACAGCTCCTACAATGAGCAGTTCTTC.

This clonotype has ten or more counts. The rearrangement uses TRBV21-1 and TRBJ2-3; the D segment call TRBD1 is taken from the table without a DNA check. TRBV21-1 is a documented pseudogene. This CDR3 region has 17 residues. The DNA of the CDR3 is TGTGCCAGCAGCAAATACTCCGCAGGGCTTGCTAGGTCGGCGCAGTATTTT. Protein sequence: CASSKYSAGLARSAQYF.

This clonotype was observed many times. This chain uses TRBV12-3 or TRBV12-4 with TRBJ1-2; no clear D gene. The CDR3 runs 14 residues. Trimming left V 6 bases short and J 0 bases short, with 11 bases between. The CDR3 region is CASRRTDANYGYTF. In DNA, the CDR3 is TGTGCCAGCAGACGGACGGATGCTAACTATGGCTACACCTTC.

The chain carries TRBV12-3 or TRBV12-4 and TRBJ1-2; 7 bases are a match to TRBD1. V shed 5 bases and J 11 bases; nucleotides not matched to a gene: 17. CDR3 length equals 15 residues. In nucleotides, the CDR3 is TGTGCCAGCAGTCGATCAGGGGGGAGTGTAGTCAGTTACACCTTC. Its protein product is CASSRSGGSVVSYTF.

This clonotype came up a few times. J is TRBJ2-5 and V is TRBV19, with no clear D. The CDR3 sequence is 14 residues long. Germline V gene sequence: CDR1 LNHDA, CDR2 SQIVND (reference sequence). The V end was cut by 5 bases, the J end by 0 bases, with 10 bases between. CDR3 sequence (DNA): TGTGCCAGTAGTCGAAGACGGGACCAAGAGACCCAGTACTTC. Encoded protein: CASSRRRDQETQYF.

This clonotype was found once. The chain is built from TRBV21-1 and TRBJ2-7; the table gives TRBD2 as D, unverified against the DNA. TRBV21-1 is shown as a pseudogene. This CDR3 is 19 amino acids long. The CDR3 coding sequence is TGTGCCAGCAGCTTCCGAGTCACTAGCGGGGGGGCGGTGTCCTACGAGCAGTACTTC. This sequence encodes CASSFRVTSGGAVSYEQYF.

This sequence joins TRBV5-8 and TRBJ1-1, with a tentative D call TRBD1 (6 bases). The germline V and J ends were trimmed by 5 bases and 5 bases, with 16 bases remaining between them. Germline V gene lookup returns CDR1 SGHTS and CDR2 YDEGEE. The CDR3 is made up of 14 amino acids. Written as DNA, the CDR3 is TGTGCCAGCAGGCGCCGGGGGGCTGGTACTGAAGCTTTCTTT. Encoded protein: CASRRRGAGTEAFF. The entire variable domain, with the rest obtained from reference TRBV5-8 and TRBJ1-1, is as follows: EAGVTQSPTHLIKTRGQQATLRCSPISGHTSVYWYQQALGLGLQFLLWYDEGEERNRGNFPPRFSGRQFPNYSSELNVNALELEDSALYLCASRRRGAGTEAFFGQGTRLTVV.

The chain combines TRBV7-8 with TRBJ1-5; D not certain. CDR3 size: 14 residues. CDR1 is SGHVS and CDR2 is FQNEAQ in the germline V gene. The V gene lost 0 bases and the J gene lost 5 bases, with 8 bases spanning the gap. CDR3 coding DNA: TGTGCCAGCAGCTTAGCGGAGAGCCATCAGCCCCAGCATTTT. Protein: CASSLAESHQPQHF.

The CDR3 bases are TGTGCCAGCAGCTTGGGACAGGGTGCTGAAGCTTTCTTT. It codes for CASSLGQGAEAFF. The chain combines TRBV7-9 with TRBJ1-1; 9 nucleotides line up with TRBD1. V lost 3 bases, J lost 6 bases, and 2 bases stayed unmatched. Germline V gene data show CDR1 as SEHNR and CDR2 as FQNEAQ (reference sequence). The CDR3 length is 13 residues.

The chain uses TRBV7-9 and TRBJ1-1; D unclear. The CDR3 has 13 residues. V was trimmed by 5 bases and J by 6 bases, leaving 13 bases between them. Germline loops: CDR1 SEHNR, CDR2 FQNEAQ (reference sequence). The CDR3 loop reads CASSNAPPPEAFF. For the CDR3, the DNA is TGTGCCAGCAGCAATGCTCCCCCCCCTGAAGCTTTCTTT.

This clonotype was detected a few times. DNA of the CDR3: TGTGCCACCAGCAGCCCCGACTGGCAAGAGACCCAGTACTTC. Its translation: CATSSPDWQETQYF. J is TRBJ2-5 and V is TRBV15; D unclear. This CDR3 spans 14 amino acids. V lost 3 bases and J 2 bases, leaving 10 bases between the germline ends. Germline-derived CDR1 and CDR2 are LNHNV and YYDKDF (reference sequence).

This clonotype was counted at least ten times. J is TRBJ1-1 and V is TRBV2; D remains unclear. The CDR3 has 15 residues. The V gene's germline CDR1 is SNHLY and CDR2 FYNNEI. Trimming removed 5 bases at V and 3 bases at J, with 16 bases between. Written as DNA, the CDR3 is TGTGCCAGCAGTACCGGGTTGGGAACCGACACTGAAGCTTTCTTT. Protein product: CASSTGLGTDTEAFF.